This section outlines one T cell receptor beta chain sequence together with its context. The antigen is not known. A clone one base away is much larger, so this may be a read error. This entry is derived from a study of breast tumors, draining lymph nodes, adjacent tissues. Points from the study as a whole: Compared with basal-like, luminal-like tumors shared significantly more repertoire with nontumor tissue. Tumor repertoires ranked between lymph nodes and nontumor tissue in diversity, with V and J gene preferences. The lymph node origin of tumor T cells was framed as consistent with a hypothesis, not demonstrated. Findings are consistent with lymph node origin and intratumoral expansion of most tumor T cells.

The CDR3 is 13 residues long. Germline CDR1 is DFQATT and CDR2 is SNEGSKA (reference sequence). Samples came from axillary lymph nodes draining the breast cancer. TCRdb re-derived calls from the multiplex PCR reads in MiXCR, one entry per CDR3 protein. The sample shows 150,000 to 200,000 distinct CDR3 sequences, 25% to 40% of them seen only once. The receptor comes from a female donor with breast cancer. Some clones in this sample may be carry-over from other donors' samples. The sequenced sample was axillary lymph node tissue. The genes are TRBV20-1 and TRBJ2-7, with TRBD1 matching 7 bases. CDR3 in DNA: TGCAGTGCTAAGCGACAGGGAATAAACGAGCGGTACTTC. It is translated as CSAKRQGINERYF.